The 31 T cell receptor beta chains below all came from one sample that was sequenced in a study of T cells in localized non-small cell lung cancer. Clones were read by immunoSEQ multiplex PCR, and TCRdb kept only the in-frame ones, dropping some. The sample lists about 960 clones; 15% to 20% were seen once. The sample in question was lung tumor tissue, obtained before any cancer treatment. Receptors originate from a man aged 35-69 years with stage II squamous cell lung carcinoma.

This clone has only a few counts. This chain uses TRBV11-3 with TRBJ2-7; D might be TRBD1 (6 bases). This CDR3 is built from 15 residues. V lost 8 bases and J lost 5, with 22 bases in between. CDR1 is SGHNT, CDR2 YENEEA, per germline. Here the CDR3 DNA reads TGTGCCAGCGGCCCTCACAGGGTAAGAGGCGACGAGCAGTACTTC. This codes for CASGPHRVRGDEQYF.

This clone was counted a few times. This chain uses TRBV11-3 with TRBJ2-7, with no clear D. Germline V gene lookup returns CDR1 SGHNT and CDR2 YENEEA. V lost 7 bases and J lost 5, with 21 bases in between. The CDR3 totals 15 residues. CDR3 DNA: TGTGCCAGCACCCACGAGGCGCAGGCGGTGAACGAGCAGTACTTC. Translation gives CASTHEAQAVNEQYF.

This clone was detected only a few times. This chain connects TRBV28 to TRBJ1-5; D remains ambiguous. Deletions cut 2 bases from V and 5 bases from J, with 10 bases between. The CDR3 covers 14 residues. CDR1 and CDR2 (germline): MDHEN, SYDVKM. The CDR3 here is CASSLPSIYQPQHF. Written as DNA, the CDR3 is TGTGCCAGCAGTTTACCCAGCATCTATCAGCCCCAGCATTTT.

This clone was detected a few times. The chain has TRBV6-8 and TRBJ1-2; tentative D call: TRBD1 (5 bases). Germline assignment: CDR1 MNHGY and CDR2 SAAAGT. This CDR3 is built from 16 residues. The V end was cut by 0 bases, the J end by 2 bases, with 13 bases between. The CDR3 coding sequence is TGTGCCAGCAGTTACTCAAGCGTTGGGGGAAACTATGGCTACACCTTC. This translates into CASSYSSVGGNYGYTF.

By frequency in the sample, this clone is medium-sized. The J gene is TRBJ1-5, the V gene TRBV6-8; D ambiguous. Germline V gives CDR1 MNHGY, CDR2 SAAAGT. The CDR3 is 15 amino acids. The ends were cut back, 7 bases at V and 4 bases at J, with 17 bases in the middle. CDR3 sequence reads: CASTLYSSPNQPQHF. As DNA, the CDR3 is TGTGCCAGCACACTTTATAGTAGTCCGAATCAGCCCCAGCATTTT.

The chain couples TRBV28 to TRBJ2-3, with D hard to call. The CDR3 sequence is 12 residues long. The germline V and J ends were trimmed by 8 bases and 0 bases, with 6 bases remaining between them. Germline V gene lookup returns CDR1 MDHEN and CDR2 SYDVKM. The CDR3 region is CASLGSTDTQYF. CDR3 bases: TGTGCCAGCCTAGGGAGCACAGATACGCAGTATTTT.

This clone was observed a few times. The genes are TRBV11-3 and TRBJ2-3, with 10 bases fitting TRBD1. Germline values: CDR1 SGHNT, CDR2 YENEEA. CDR3 length: 15 residues. J gave up 3 bases and V 3 bases, and 3 bases lay outside the gene matches. The CDR3 nucleotides are TGTGCCAGCAGCTTGGACAGGGGGTTAACAGATACGCAGTATTTT. Translated, it gives CASSLDRGLTDTQYF.

The genes are TRBV18 and TRBJ2-7; 12 nucleotides match TRBD1. This CDR3 has 14 amino acids. Losses at the gene ends were 6 bases for V and 6 bases for J; bases not matched to a gene: 6. The germline CDR1 and CDR2 sequences are KGHSH and LQKENI. The chain's CDR3 is CASSSWDRGREQYF. The CDR3 coding sequence is TGTGCCAGCTCCTCATGGGACAGGGGGCGCGAGCAGTACTTC.

This clone rates as large (0.1 to 1%). The genes are TRBV28 and TRBJ2-1, with 8 nucleotides matching TRBD1. The CDR3 is made up of 15 amino acids. The junction had 6 bases not matched to a gene; V was cut back by 5 bases and J by 3 bases. Germline V gene data show CDR1 as MDHEN and CDR2 as SYDVKM. The CDR3 here is CASSILGQVYNEQFF. CDR3 bases: TGTGCCAGCAGTATTCTGGGACAGGTCTACAATGAGCAGTTCTTC.

By sample share, this clone is medium-sized (0.01 to 0.1%). This chain joins TRBV11-3 and TRBJ2-3; TRBD2 matches 8 bases. Trimming cost V 3 bases and J 4 bases; bases outside gene matches: 9. CDR1 is SGHNT, CDR2 YENEEA, per germline. The CDR3 totals 16 residues. CDR3 sequence reads: CASSLARGGIADTQYF. CDR3 coding DNA: TGTGCCAGCAGCTTGGCCCGGGGGGGCATTGCAGATACGCAGTATTTT.

This chain joins TRBV6-8 and TRBJ2-5; D not certain. This CDR3 is built from 13 residues. With 3 bases removed from V and 1 base from J, the gap between germline ends came to 6 bases. Germline V CDR1 and CDR2: MNHGY, SAAAGT. The DNA of the CDR3 is TGTGCCAGCAGTTATGCGAGCCAAGAGACCCAGTACTTC. Its translation: CASSYASQETQYF.

As DNA, the CDR3 is TGTGCCTGGAGAGGGGAGTTACAAGAGACCCAGTACTTC. It encodes CAWRGELQETQYF. This chain links TRBV30 with TRBJ2-5; tentatively, D is TRBD1 or TRBD2 (5 bases each). CDR1 GTSNPN and CDR2 SVGIG come from the germline V gene (reference sequence). V lost 3 bases, J lost 2 bases, and 10 bases lay in between. The CDR3 contains 13 residues.

The gene calls are TRBV28 and TRBJ1-3; 8 bases match TRBD1. Germline CDR1 is MDHEN and CDR2 is SYDVKM. This CDR3 has 15 residues. V was clipped by 1 base and J by 3 bases; unmatched bases: 2. The CDR3 region is CASSLFRGLGNTIYF. The CDR3 region has the DNA TGTGCCAGCAGTTTATTCAGGGGGCTTGGAAACACCATATATTTT.

This clone occurred a few times. V usage is TRBV6-8 and J usage is TRBJ1-6, with D hard to call. CDR3 size: 14 residues. CDR1 and CDR2 from the germline V gene are MNHGY and SAAAGT. Trimming took 7 bases from V and 11 from J, leaving 18 bases between them. Here the CDR3 reads CASKDPGPSAPLHF. DNA of the CDR3: TGTGCCAGCAAAGATCCTGGGCCATCTGCACCCCTCCACTTT.

The genes are TRBV11-3 and TRBJ1-2, with D unclear. Between the trimmed V and J ends, which lost 6 bases and 8 bases, there was a span of 25 bases. Germline CDR1 SGHNT, CDR2 YENEEA. The CDR3 contains 16 residues. CDR3 sequence reads: CASSQGSSRSLGGYTF. CDR3 sequence (DNA): TGTGCCAGCAGTCAAGGGAGCAGCAGGAGTCTCGGAGGCTACACCTTC.

The chain links TRBV11-3 to TRBJ2-7; 9 nucleotides agree with TRBD2. The V gene end was trimmed by 8 bases and the J gene end by 2 bases; junction bases not matched to a gene: 10. The CDR3 loop spans 15 amino acids. Looked up from germline, CDR1 is SGHNT and CDR2 is YENEEA. Here the CDR3 DNA reads TGTGCCAGCGGCGGGGGGGACGCCGGCCCCTACGAGCAGTACTTC. Translated: CASGGGDAGPYEQYF.

The J gene is TRBJ1-4, the V gene TRBV11-3; 9 bases are a match to TRBD1. Losses at the gene ends were 8 bases for V and 2 bases for J; bases not matched to a gene: 6. The CDR3 loop spans 15 amino acids. Germline-derived CDR1 and CDR2 are SGHNT and YENEEA. The CDR3 is CASGHRGLTNEKLFF. The DNA for the CDR3 is TGTGCCAGCGGCCACAGGGGGCTTACTAATGAAAAACTGTTTTTT.

The chain joins TRBV19 to TRBJ2-2; 8 bases agree with TRBD1. CDR1 is LNHDA and CDR2 is SQIVND in the germline V gene (reference sequence). J was trimmed by 5 bases and V by 5 bases; bases with no gene match: 7. The CDR3 runs to 15 residues. CDR3 protein: CASSRQGAGTGELFF. CDR3 in DNA: TGTGCCAGTAGTCGGCAGGGGGCCGGAACCGGGGAGCTGTTTTTT.

The chain has TRBV6-8 and TRBJ1-1; D might be TRBD1 (6 bases). The CDR3 is 13 residues long. Trimming shortened V by 8 bases and J by 5 bases, and 15 bases separated the two germline ends. Germline-derived CDR1 and CDR2 are MNHGY and SAAAGT. DNA for the CDR3: TGTGCCAGCTCCCCGGGGGCAAGGACTGAAGCTTTCTTT. This translates into CASSPGARTEAFF.

The chain is built from TRBV11-3 and TRBJ2-2, with D tentatively TRBD1 (6 bases). Trimming left V 2 bases short and J 4 bases short, with 23 bases between. Germline assignment: CDR1 SGHNT and CDR2 YENEEA. The CDR3 sequence is 19 residues long. For the CDR3, the DNA is TGTGCCAGCAGCTTACAAGGGCCCGGTCACACAGGGAGCACCGGGGAGCTGTTTTTT. Its protein is CASSLQGPGHTGSTGELFF.

There are a few counts of this clone. This chain uses TRBV6-8 with TRBJ1-6, with D perhaps matching TRBD1 (6 bases). With 2 bases removed from V and 7 bases from J, the gap between germline ends came to 9 bases. The V gene's germline CDR1 is MNHGY and CDR2 SAAAGT. The CDR3 has 14 residues. The CDR3 is CASSYRGGNSPLHF. CDR3 nucleotides: TGTGCCAGCAGTTACCGAGGGGGGAATTCACCCCTCCACTTT.

The chain joins TRBV19 to TRBJ2-1; maybe TRBD2 (5 bases). Germline V gene lookup returns CDR1 LNHDA and CDR2 SQIVND (reference sequence). Trimming pared 7 bases from V and 0 bases from J, leaving 19 bases between. The CDR3 runs 17 residues. The CDR3, as DNA: TGTGCCAGTAACGAGGGCTTACGGCCTTTCTCCTACAATGAGCAGTTCTTC. Its translation: CASNEGLRPFSYNEQFF. The complete variable domain, with remaining parts taken from reference TRBV19 and TRBJ2-1, reads DGGITQSPKYLFRKEGQNVTLSCEQNLNHDAMYWYRQDPGQGLRLIYYSQIVNDFQKGDIAEGYSVSREKKESFPLTVTSAQKNPTAFYLCASNEGLRPFSYNEQFFGPGTRLTVL.

The V gene is TRBV29-1, the J gene TRBJ1-1; D is ambiguous. The germline CDR1 and CDR2 sequences are SQVTM and ANQGSEA. The CDR3 loop spans 14 amino acids. V lost 7 bases, J lost 4 bases, and 19 bases lay in between. The CDR3 nucleotides read TGCAGCGCTCTCAGACCTAAGGTCGCCACTGAAGCTTTCTTT. Encoded protein: CSALRPKVATEAFF.

This clone was detected only a few times. This chain links TRBV6-8 with TRBJ1-2, with 7 bases fitting TRBD1. The CDR3 sequence is 14 residues long. V gave up 10 bases and J gave up 5 bases; unmatched junction bases: 13. Per germline, CDR1 MNHGY and CDR2 SAAAGT. The CDR3, as DNA: TGTGCCACTGGGACAGAACAGCGCATATATGGCTACACCTTC. Protein sequence: CATGTEQRIYGYTF.

The CDR3 sequence is CASSDGAFYEQYF. CDR3 DNA: TGTGCCAGCAGTGACGGGGCCTTTTACGAGCAGTACTTC. The rearrangement uses TRBV7-1 and TRBJ2-7; TRBD1 or TRBD2 may be the D gene (5 bases each). TRBV7-1 counts as an open reading frame of uncertain function. This CDR3 contains 13 residues. Trimming stripped 6 bases from V and 4 bases from J, with 13 bases between.

V and J are TRBV29-1 and TRBJ2-3, with D tentatively TRBD2 (7 bases). The CDR3 totals 16 residues. Trimming removed 0 bases from V and 2 bases from J, with 15 bases in between. In germline, CDR1 is SQVTM, CDR2 ANQGSEA. This chain's CDR3 is CSVEDFGGLPTDTQYF. The CDR3, as DNA: TGCAGCGTTGAAGATTTCGGGGGGCTCCCCACAGATACGCAGTATTTT.

This clone is classed as large (0.1 to 1%). The chain combines TRBV19 with TRBJ1-6, with a possible D match to TRBD1 (5 bases). The CDR3 contains 16 residues. Per the germline V gene, CDR1 is LNHDA and CDR2 is SQIVND (reference sequence). Trimming cost V 3 bases and J 9 bases, with 18 bases left between them. CDR3: CASSMGTHLLGSPLHF. CDR3 nucleotide sequence: TGTGCCAGTAGTATGGGGACGCATCTACTTGGTTCACCCCTCCACTTT.

In this sample, this clone turned up a few times. The rearrangement joins TRBV9 to TRBJ2-2; possibly TRBD1 or TRBD2 for D (5 bases each). Trimming left V 5 bases short and J 4 bases short, with 12 bases between. This CDR3 is 14 amino acids long. Germline lookup yields CDR1 SGDLS and CDR2 YYNGEE. The CDR3 coding sequence is TGTGCCAGCAGGCGAGGGGCGAGCACCGGGGAGCTGTTTTTT. It is translated as CASRRGASTGELFF.

This sequence joins TRBV9 and TRBJ2-3; D ambiguous. CDR1 SGDLS and CDR2 YYNGEE come from the germline V gene. The CDR3 is made up of 13 amino acids. Between the trimmed V and J ends, which lost 2 bases and 2 bases, there was a span of 6 bases. This chain's CDR3 is CASSVTATDTQYF. The CDR3 nucleotides are TGTGCCAGCAGCGTTACGGCCACAGATACGCAGTATTTT.

The V call is TRBV28, the J call TRBJ2-7; TRBD1 is a possible D gene (6 bases). The V end was cut by 4 bases, the J end by 0 bases, with 16 bases between. From germline, CDR1 is MDHEN and CDR2 SYDVKM. CDR3 length: 16 amino acids. For the CDR3, the DNA is TGTGCCAGCAGTTCCGCCGGGACACCGGGCTCCTACGAGCAGTACTTC. Translating gives CASSSAGTPGSYEQYF.

This clone was recorded a few times. The V gene is TRBV6-8, the J gene TRBJ1-2, with D perhaps TRBD1 (5 bases). The CDR3 has 13 amino acids. The ends were cut back, 4 bases at V and 2 bases at J, with 8 bases in the middle. CDR1 MNHGY and CDR2 SAAAGT come from the germline V gene. The CDR3: CASSWDGNYGYTF. The CDR3 DNA reads as TGTGCCAGCAGTTGGGACGGGAACTATGGCTACACCTTC.